The clone carrying this TCR beta chain came up a few times. Its antigen remains unidentified. This specimen belongs to a study of T cell repertoires in cytomegalovirus infection. Study context: Both a matching HLA type and CMV infection were indicated by public TCR beta signatures.

General observations from the study: The study identified carriers of CMV plus the relevant HLA from cumulative public TCR beta family frequency. Across the ex vivo response, the dominant clonotypes were HLA-C-restricted CMV-specific TCR beta clonotypes.

The CDR3 contains 16 residues. Germline CDR1 is ENHRY and CDR2 is SYGVKD. J lost 7 bases, V lost 6 bases, and 12 bases had no gene match. TCRdb re-derived calls from the reads in MiXCR, one entry per CDR3 protein. The table lists about 330,000 distinct CDR3 sequences, 9% to 9.5% of them singletons. The J gene is TRBJ2-1, the V gene TRBV10-3; 10 bases fit TRBD2. This clonotype was sampled from a human donor in good health (CMV status not recorded). Some clones in this sample may be carry-over from other donors' samples. Input material: PBMCs. CDR3 amino acids: CAISRGPASGGNEQFF. The CDR3 DNA sequence: TGTGCCATCAGCCGGGGCCCCGCTAGCGGGGGTAATGAGCAGTTCTTC.